This TCR beta chain was recovered during a study of cytomegalovirus exposure and HLA in healthy donors. The PCR ran on 60 Vbeta and 13 Jbeta primers. Libraries were prepared by immunoSEQ multiplex PCR; TCRdb keeps only in-frame clonotypes and omits some of them. The data hold under 200,000 clones, with approximately 81% observed a single time. Per germline, CDR1 ENHRY and CDR2 SYGVKD. The V gene lost 0 bases and the J gene lost 0 bases, with 12 bases spanning the gap. This CDR3 is 17 amino acids long. The sample taken for sequencing was PBMCs. This rearrangement joins TRBV10-3 to TRBJ1-5; D not resolved. The TCR originated in a woman aged 45-65 years in good health and CMV-seronegative. The CDR3 here is CAISESIPGSSNQPQHF. CDR3 in DNA: TGTGCCATCAGTGAGTCGATCCCGGGATCTAGCAATCAGCCCCAGCATTTT.